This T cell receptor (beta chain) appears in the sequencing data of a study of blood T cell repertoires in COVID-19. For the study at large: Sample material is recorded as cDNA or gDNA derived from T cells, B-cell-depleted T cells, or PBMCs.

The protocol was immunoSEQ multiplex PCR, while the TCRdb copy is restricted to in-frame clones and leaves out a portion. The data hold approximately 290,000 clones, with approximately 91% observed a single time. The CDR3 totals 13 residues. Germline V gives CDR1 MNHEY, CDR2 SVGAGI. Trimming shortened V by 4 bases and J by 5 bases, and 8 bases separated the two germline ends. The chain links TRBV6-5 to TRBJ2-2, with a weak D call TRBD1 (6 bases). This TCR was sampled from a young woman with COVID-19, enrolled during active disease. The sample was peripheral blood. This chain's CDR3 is CASSFTGTGELFF. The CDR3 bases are TGTGCCAGCAGTTTCACAGGGACCGGGGAGCTGTTTTTT.